This T cell receptor beta chain was identified in a study of blood T cell repertoires in COVID-19. Study information: Material from acute and convalescent COVID-19 was sourced from the United States, Italy and Spain. PBMCs, B-cell-depleted T cells, or T cells were the source of the cDNA or gDNA that made up the material.

Repertoires were generated with immunoSEQ multiplex PCR, while TCRdb's copy carries only in-frame clones and drops some. This sample has a few hundred thousand clones, with 70% to 90% found just once. Seattle patient enrollment occurred during active infection, with longitudinal follow-up thereafter. The CDR3 length is 15 residues. CDR1 is SGDLS, CDR2 YYNGEE, per germline. Trimming stripped 0 bases from V and 3 bases from J, with 13 bases between. This receptor was taken from a human donor with COVID-19, enrolled during active disease. The donor label of this sample is uncertain. Sequencing input: peripheral blood. The genes are TRBV9 and TRBJ2-7; no clear D. The CDR3 sequence is CASSVGGTLRYEQYF. As DNA, the CDR3 is TGTGCCAGCAGCGTAGGAGGCACGTTACGCTACGAGCAGTACTTC.